This T cell receptor (beta chain) is from a study of T cells in tuberculosis. At the level of the study: In South Africa, adults with active tuberculosis were compared with IGRA-negative and latently infected IGRA-positive adolescents. Study outcomes and limitations: Samples were chosen by availability of cryopreserved specimens. The TCR-beta difference was not significant; alpha differences partly reflected length.

Tuberculin skin test and IGRA determined adolescents' latent tuberculosis status at entry. From germline, CDR1 is MNHEY and CDR2 SMNVEV (reference sequence). This CDR3 is built from 15 residues. The V and J ends lost 2 bases and 6 bases, in that order; junction bases with no gene match: 9. For this clone: The target antigen is unknown.

The method was immunoSEQ multiplex PCR; TCRdb's version includes in-frame clones alone and lacks a portion of them. The data hold approximately 28,000 clones, with 93% observed a single time. This sequence was found in a donor aged 10-29 years with latent tuberculosis or without tuberculosis infection. This chain connects TRBV27 to TRBJ2-7; 8 bases match TRBD2. Input material: PBMCs. The CDR3 here is CASSLVPGGLVEQYF. For the CDR3, the DNA is TGTGCCAGCAGTTTAGTCCCGGGGGGGCTCGTCGAGCAGTACTTC.